The present T cell receptor beta chain was sequenced within a study of blood T cell repertoires in COVID-19. For the study at large: COVID-19 samples collected from the United States, Italy and Spain covered acute and convalescent phases.

Trimming stripped 3 bases from V and 0 bases from J, with 10 bases between. The CDR3 is made up of 15 amino acids. Germline V lookup: CDR1 LNHDA, CDR2 SQIVND (reference sequence). The assay was immunoSEQ multiplex PCR, and TCRdb's table has in-frame clones only and misses some. Of some 98,000 clones in the sample, 65% to 90% were seen once. The V and J genes are TRBV19 and TRBJ2-3; D may be TRBD2 (6 bases). This clonotype was obtained from a man in his 60s with acute or convalescent COVID-19. The sequencing sample was made of peripheral blood. Written as DNA, the CDR3 is TGTGCCAGTAGTATTGACGGGGGTAGCACAGATACGCAGTATTTT. It encodes CASSIDGGSTDTQYF. The full variable domain, in which reference TRBV19 and TRBJ2-3 provide the parts outside the CDR3, is DGGITQSPKYLFRKEGQNVTLSCEQNLNHDAMYWYRQDPGQGLRLIYYSQIVNDFQKGDIAEGYSVSREKKESFPLTVTSAQKNPTAFYLCASSIDGGSTDTQYFGPGTRLTVL.